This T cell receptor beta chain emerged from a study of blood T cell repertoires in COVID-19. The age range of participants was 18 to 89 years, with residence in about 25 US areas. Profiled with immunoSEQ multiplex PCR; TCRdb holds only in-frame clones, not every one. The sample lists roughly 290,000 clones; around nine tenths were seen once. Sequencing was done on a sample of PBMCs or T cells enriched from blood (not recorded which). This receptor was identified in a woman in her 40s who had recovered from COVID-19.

The CDR3: CASSHAGSSTDTQYF. CDR3 nucleotides: TGTGCCAGCAGCCATGCGGGATCTAGCACAGATACGCAGTATTTT. The rearrangement uses TRBV3-1 (or the pseudogene TRBV3-2) and TRBJ2-3; possible D gene TRBD2, 6 bases. This CDR3 comprises 15 residues. Germline CDR1 reads LGHDT; CDR2 reads YNNKEL (reference sequence). The V end was cut by 3 bases, the J end by 0 bases, with 10 bases between.